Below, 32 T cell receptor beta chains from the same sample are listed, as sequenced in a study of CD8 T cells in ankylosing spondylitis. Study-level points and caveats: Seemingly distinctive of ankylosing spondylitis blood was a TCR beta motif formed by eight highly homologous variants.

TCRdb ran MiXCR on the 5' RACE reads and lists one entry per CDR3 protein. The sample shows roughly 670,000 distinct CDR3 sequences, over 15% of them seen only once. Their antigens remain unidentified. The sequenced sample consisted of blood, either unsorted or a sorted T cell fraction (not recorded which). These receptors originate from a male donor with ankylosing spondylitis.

Here the CDR3 DNA reads TGTGCCAGCAGTTTACTAGCGCCGGAGACCCAGTACTTC. Translation gives CASSLLAPETQYF. This chain links TRBV6-2 or TRBV6-3 with TRBJ2-5; TRBD2 agrees at 7 bases. Germline assignment: CDR1 MNHEY and CDR2 SVGEGT. The junction had 4 bases not matched to a gene; V was cut back by 4 bases and J by 5 bases. The CDR3 is 13 amino acids.

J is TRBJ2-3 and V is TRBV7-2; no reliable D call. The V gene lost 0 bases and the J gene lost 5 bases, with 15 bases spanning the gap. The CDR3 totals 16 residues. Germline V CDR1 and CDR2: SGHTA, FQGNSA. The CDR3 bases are TGTGCCAGCAGCTTAGCGCAAGGGAAGGTGGTAGATACGCAGTATTTT. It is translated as CASSLAQGKVVDTQYF.

CDR3 in DNA: TGTGCCACCAGTGATTCCGCCTCCTACACCGGGGAGCTGTTTTTT. As protein: CATSDSASYTGELFF. The chain employs TRBV24-1 and TRBJ2-2; D is undetermined. From germline, CDR1 is KGHDR and CDR2 SFDVKD. Trimming took 2 bases from V and 3 from J, leaving 9 bases between them. The CDR3 runs to 15 residues.

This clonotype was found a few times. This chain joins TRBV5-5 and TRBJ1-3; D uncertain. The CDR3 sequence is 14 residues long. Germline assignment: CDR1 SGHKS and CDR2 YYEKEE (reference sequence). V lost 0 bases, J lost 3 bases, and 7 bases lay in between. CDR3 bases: TGTGCCAGCAGCTTGGAGGTCTTTGGAAACACCATATATTTT. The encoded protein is CASSLEVFGNTIYF.

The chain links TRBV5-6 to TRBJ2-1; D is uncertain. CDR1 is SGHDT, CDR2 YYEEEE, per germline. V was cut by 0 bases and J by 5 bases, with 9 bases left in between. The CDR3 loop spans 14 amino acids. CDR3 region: CASSLALTHNEQFF. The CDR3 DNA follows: TGTGCCAGCAGCTTGGCGTTAACCCACAATGAGCAGTTCTTC.

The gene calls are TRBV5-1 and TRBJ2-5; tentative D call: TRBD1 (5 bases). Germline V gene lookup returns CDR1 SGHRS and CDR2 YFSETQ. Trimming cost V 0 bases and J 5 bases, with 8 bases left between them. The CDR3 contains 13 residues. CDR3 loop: CASSLGWGETQYF. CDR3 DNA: TGCGCCAGCAGCTTGGGCTGGGGCGAGACCCAGTACTTC.

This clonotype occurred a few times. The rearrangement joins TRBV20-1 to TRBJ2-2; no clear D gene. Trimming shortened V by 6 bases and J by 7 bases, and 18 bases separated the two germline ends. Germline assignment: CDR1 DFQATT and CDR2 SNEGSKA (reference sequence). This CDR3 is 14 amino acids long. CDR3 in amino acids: CSAKKIKRGGELFF. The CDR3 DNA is TGCAGTGCAAAGAAAATAAAACGAGGCGGGGAGCTGTTTTTT.

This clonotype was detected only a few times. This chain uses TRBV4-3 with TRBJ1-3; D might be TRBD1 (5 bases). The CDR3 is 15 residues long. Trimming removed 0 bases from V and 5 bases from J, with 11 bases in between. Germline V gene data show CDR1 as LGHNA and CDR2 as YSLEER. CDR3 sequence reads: CASSQDQPGRNTIYF. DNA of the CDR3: TGCGCCAGCAGCCAAGATCAGCCGGGGCGAAACACCATATATTTT.

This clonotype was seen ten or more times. Written as DNA, the CDR3 is TGCGCCAGCTCCAGAGGGGGTACTAGCACAGATACGCAGTATTTT. It translates to CASSRGGTSTDTQYF. The chain joins TRBV5-1 to TRBJ2-3; possibly TRBD1 for D (6 bases). The germline V gene has CDR1 SGHRS and CDR2 YFSETQ. Trimming removed 7 bases at V and 0 bases at J, with 15 bases between. The CDR3 contains 15 residues. The full variable domain, completed using reference TRBV5-1 and TRBJ2-3, is KAGVTQTPRYLIKTRGQQVTLSCSPISGHRSVSWYQQTPGQGLQFLFEYFSETQRNKGNFPGRFSGRQFSNSRSEMNVSTLELGDSALYLCASSRGGTSTDTQYFGPGTRLTVL.

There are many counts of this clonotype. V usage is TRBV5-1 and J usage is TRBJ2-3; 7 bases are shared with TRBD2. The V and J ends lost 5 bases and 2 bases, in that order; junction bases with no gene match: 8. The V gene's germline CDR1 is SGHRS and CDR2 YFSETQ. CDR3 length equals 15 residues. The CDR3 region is CASRAGLPITDTQYF. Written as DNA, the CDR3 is TGCGCCAGCAGAGCGGGACTACCTATCACAGATACGCAGTATTTT.

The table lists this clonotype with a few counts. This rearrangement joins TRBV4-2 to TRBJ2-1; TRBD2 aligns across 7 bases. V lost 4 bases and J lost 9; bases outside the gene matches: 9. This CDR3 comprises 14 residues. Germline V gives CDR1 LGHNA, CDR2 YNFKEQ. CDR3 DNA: TGTGCCAGCAGCCTAGGACTAGTTCAGGGTGAGCAGTTCTTC. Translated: CASSLGLVQGEQFF.

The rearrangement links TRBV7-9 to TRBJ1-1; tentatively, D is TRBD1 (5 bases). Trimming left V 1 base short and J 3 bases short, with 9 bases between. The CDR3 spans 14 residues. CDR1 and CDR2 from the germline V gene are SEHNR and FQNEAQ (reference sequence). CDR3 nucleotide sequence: TGTGCCAGCAGCTTAGTTGTGGGGGACACTGAAGCTTTCTTT. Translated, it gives CASSLVVGDTEAFF.

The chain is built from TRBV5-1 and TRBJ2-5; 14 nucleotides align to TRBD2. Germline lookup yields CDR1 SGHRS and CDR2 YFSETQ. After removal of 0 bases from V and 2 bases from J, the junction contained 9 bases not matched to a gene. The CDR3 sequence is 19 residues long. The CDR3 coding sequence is TGCGCCAGCAGCTTGGATGGGACTAGCGGGAGAACGCGGCAAGAGACCCAGTACTTC. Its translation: CASSLDGTSGRTRQETQYF. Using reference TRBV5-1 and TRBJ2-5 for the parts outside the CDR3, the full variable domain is KAGVTQTPRYLIKTRGQQVTLSCSPISGHRSVSWYQQTPGQGLQFLFEYFSETQRNKGNFPGRFSGRQFSNSRSEMNVSTLELGDSALYLCASSLDGTSGRTRQETQYFGPGTRLLVL.

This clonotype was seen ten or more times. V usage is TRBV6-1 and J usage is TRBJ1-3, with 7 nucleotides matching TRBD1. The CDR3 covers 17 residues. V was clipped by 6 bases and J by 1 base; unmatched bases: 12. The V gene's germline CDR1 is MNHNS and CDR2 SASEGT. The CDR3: CASRGTGAVGSGNTIYF. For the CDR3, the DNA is TGTGCCAGCAGAGGTACAGGGGCGGTAGGGTCTGGAAACACCATATATTTT.

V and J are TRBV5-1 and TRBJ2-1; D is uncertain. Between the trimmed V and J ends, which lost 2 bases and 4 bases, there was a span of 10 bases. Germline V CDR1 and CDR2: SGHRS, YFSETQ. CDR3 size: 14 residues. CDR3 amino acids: CASSFSTRYNEQFF. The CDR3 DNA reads TGCGCCAGCAGCTTTTCTACCAGATACAATGAGCAGTTCTTC.

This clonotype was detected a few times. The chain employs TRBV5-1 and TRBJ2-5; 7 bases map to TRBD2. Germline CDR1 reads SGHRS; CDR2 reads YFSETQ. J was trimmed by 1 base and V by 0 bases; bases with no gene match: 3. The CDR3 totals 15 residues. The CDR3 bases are TGCGCCAGCAGCTTGGGGGCGGGGGTCCAAGAGACCCAGTACTTC. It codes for CASSLGAGVQETQYF.

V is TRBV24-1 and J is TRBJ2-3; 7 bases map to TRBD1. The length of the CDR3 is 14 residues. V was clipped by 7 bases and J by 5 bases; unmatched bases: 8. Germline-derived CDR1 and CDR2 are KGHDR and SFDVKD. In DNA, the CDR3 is TGTGCCACCAGCGGACCCTGGACAGGAGATACGCAGTATTTT. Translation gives CATSGPWTGDTQYF.

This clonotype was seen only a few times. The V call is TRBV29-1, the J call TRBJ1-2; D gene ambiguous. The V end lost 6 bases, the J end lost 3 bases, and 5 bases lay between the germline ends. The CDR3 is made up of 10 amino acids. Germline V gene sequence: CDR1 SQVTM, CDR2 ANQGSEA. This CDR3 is CSVSDYGYTF. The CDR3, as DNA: TGCAGCGTGAGTGACTATGGCTACACCTTC.

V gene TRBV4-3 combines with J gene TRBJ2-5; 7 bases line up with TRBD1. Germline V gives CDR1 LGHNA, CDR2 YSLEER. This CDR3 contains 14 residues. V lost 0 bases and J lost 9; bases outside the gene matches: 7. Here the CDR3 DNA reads TGCGCCAGCAGCCAAGACAGGGGGATTGGAGCCCAGTACTTC. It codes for CASSQDRGIGAQYF.

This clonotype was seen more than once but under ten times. The CDR3 DNA follows: TGCAGTGCTAGGGCGGTACTAGCGGGGGCTAGGCCCGGGGAGCTGTTTTTT. Translating it yields CSARAVLAGARPGELFF. This chain connects TRBV20-1 to TRBJ2-2; 11 bases are a match to TRBD2. The CDR3 sequence is 17 residues long. The germline V gene encodes CDR1 DFQATT and CDR2 SNEGSKA (reference sequence). V shed 3 bases and J 6 bases; nucleotides not matched to a gene: 12.

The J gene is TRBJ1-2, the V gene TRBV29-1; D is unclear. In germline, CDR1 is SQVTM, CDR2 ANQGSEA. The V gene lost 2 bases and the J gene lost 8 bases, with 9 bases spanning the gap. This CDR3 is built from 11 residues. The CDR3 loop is CSVEHSGGYTF. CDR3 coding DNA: TGCAGCGTTGAACACAGCGGGGGCTACACCTTC. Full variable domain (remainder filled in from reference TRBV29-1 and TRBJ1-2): SAVISQKPSRDICQRGTSLTIQCQVDSQVTMMFWYRQQPGQSLTLIATANQGSEATYESGFVIDKFPISRPNLTFSTLTVSNMSPEDSSIYLCSVEHSGGYTFGSGTRLTVV.

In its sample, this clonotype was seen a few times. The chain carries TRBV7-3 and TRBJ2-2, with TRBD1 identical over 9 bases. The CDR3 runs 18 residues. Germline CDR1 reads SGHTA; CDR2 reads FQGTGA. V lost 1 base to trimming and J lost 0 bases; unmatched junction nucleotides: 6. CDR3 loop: CASSLNPTGGTNTGELFF. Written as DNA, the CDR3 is TGTGCCAGCAGCTTAAATCCCACAGGGGGCACGAACACCGGGGAGCTGTTTTTT.

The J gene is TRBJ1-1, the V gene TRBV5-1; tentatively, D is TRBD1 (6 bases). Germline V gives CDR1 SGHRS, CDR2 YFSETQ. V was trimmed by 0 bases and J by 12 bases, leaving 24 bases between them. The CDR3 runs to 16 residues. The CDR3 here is CASSLAPSENRDKSFF. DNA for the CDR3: TGCGCCAGCAGCTTGGCTCCATCAGAGAACCGGGACAAATCTTTCTTT.

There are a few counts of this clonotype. The DNA for the CDR3 is TGCGCCAGCAGCCAGCGGGTTCAAGAGACCCAGTACTTC. Translated: CASSQRVQETQYF. The chain recombines TRBV4-1 with TRBJ2-5, with D perhaps TRBD2 (5 bases). This CDR3 has 13 amino acids. The germline V gene has CDR1 MGHRA and CDR2 YSYEKL. V shed 3 bases and J shed 2 bases, with 7 bases lying between them.

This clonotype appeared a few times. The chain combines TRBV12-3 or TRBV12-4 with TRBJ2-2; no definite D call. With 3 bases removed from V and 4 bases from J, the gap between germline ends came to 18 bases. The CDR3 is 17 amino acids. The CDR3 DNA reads TGTGCCAGCAGTTTCGAGAAACCGAAGTCGGTCACCGGGGAGCTGTTTTTT. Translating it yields CASSFEKPKSVTGELFF.

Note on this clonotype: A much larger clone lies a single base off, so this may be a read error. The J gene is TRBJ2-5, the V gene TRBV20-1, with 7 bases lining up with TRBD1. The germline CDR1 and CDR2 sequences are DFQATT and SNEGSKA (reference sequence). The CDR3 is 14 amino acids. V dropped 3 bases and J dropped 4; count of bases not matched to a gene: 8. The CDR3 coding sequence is TGCAGTGCTAGGGGCAGGGGGATGACAGAGACCCAGTACTTC. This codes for CSARGRGMTETQYF.

CDR3 region: CASSRTSAYTDTQYF. The DNA of the CDR3 is TGTGCCAGCAGCCGGACTAGCGCTTACACAGATACGCAGTATTTT. The V and J genes are TRBV14 and TRBJ2-3, with 9 bases identical to TRBD2. Trimming took 4 bases from V and 2 from J; bases not matched to a gene: 4. The length of the CDR3 is 15 residues. CDR1 and CDR2 (germline): SGHDN, FVKESK.

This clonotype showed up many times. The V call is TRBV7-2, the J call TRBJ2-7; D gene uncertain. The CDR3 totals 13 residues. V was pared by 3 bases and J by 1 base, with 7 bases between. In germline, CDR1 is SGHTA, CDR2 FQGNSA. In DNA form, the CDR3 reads TGTGCCAGCAGCTTGTGGGATTCCTACGAGCAGTACTTC. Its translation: CASSLWDSYEQYF.

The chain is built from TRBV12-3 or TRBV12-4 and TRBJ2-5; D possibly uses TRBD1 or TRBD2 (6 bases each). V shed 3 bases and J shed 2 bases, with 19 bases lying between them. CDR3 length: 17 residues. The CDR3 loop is CASSFAPGGGRQETQYF. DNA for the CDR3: TGTGCCAGCAGTTTCGCCCCTGGTGGGGGGCGACAAGAGACCCAGTACTTC.

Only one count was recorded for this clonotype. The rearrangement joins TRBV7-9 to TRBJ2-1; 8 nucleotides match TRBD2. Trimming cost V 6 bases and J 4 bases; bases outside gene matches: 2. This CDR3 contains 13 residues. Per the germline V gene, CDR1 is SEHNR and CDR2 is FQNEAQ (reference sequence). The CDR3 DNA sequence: TGTGCCAGCAGGAAGCGGGGGTACAATGAGCAGTTCTTC. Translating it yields CASRKRGYNEQFF.

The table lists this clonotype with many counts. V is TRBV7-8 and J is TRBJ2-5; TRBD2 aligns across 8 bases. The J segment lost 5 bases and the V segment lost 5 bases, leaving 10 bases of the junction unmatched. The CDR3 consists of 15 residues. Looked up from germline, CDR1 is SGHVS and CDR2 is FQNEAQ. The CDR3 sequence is CASSQGLDGWETQYF. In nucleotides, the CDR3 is TGTGCCAGCAGCCAGGGACTAGACGGTTGGGAGACCCAGTACTTC.

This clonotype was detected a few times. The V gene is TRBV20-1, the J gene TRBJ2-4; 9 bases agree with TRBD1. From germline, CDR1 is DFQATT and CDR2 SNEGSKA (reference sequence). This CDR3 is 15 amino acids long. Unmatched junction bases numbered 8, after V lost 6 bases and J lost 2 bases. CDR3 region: CSALDRGSPKNIQYF. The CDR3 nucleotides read TGCAGTGCCCTAGACAGGGGGAGTCCCAAAAACATTCAGTACTTC.